The 5 T cell receptor beta chains reported below all come from one sample, sequenced in a study of technical replicates of blood from four donors. Profiled with immunoSEQ multiplex PCR; TCRdb holds only in-frame clones, not every one. The sample lists approximately 50,000 clones, about 93% occurring once. Specimen: T cells isolated from PBMCs. Source of these receptors: a human donor in good health.

The rearrangement joins TRBV29-1 to TRBJ2-1, with D perhaps TRBD2 (5 bases). In germline, CDR1 is SQVTM, CDR2 ANQGSEA. V shed 3 bases and J shed 8 bases, with 14 bases lying between them. CDR3 length equals 13 residues. The CDR3 region is CSVEVDYGDEQFF. In nucleotides, the CDR3 is TGCAGCGTTGAGGTTGACTACGGCGATGAGCAGTTCTTC.

The chain links TRBV10-2 to TRBJ2-2; no clear D gene. In germline, CDR1 is WSHSY, CDR2 SAAADI. The V end was cut by 6 bases, the J end by 7 bases, with 9 bases between. The CDR3 consists of 12 residues. DNA of the CDR3: TGCGCCAGCAGCCCCGATAGCGGGGAGCTGTTTTTT. Translation: CASSPDSGELFF.

V gene TRBV10-3 combines with J gene TRBJ2-7; 9 bases agree with TRBD2. Germline V CDR1 and CDR2: ENHRY, SYGVKD. The CDR3 is 14 residues long. V dropped 6 bases and J dropped 4; count of bases not matched to a gene: 7. This chain's CDR3 is CAIRDSGGPYEQYF. The CDR3 nucleotides are TGTGCCATCAGGGATAGCGGGGGACCTTACGAGCAGTACTTC.

The V and J genes are TRBV7-9 and TRBJ2-7; D is undetermined. The V end lost 4 bases, the J end lost 3 bases, and 13 bases lay between the germline ends. Germline assignment: CDR1 SEHNR and CDR2 FQNEAQ (reference sequence). The CDR3 loop spans 14 amino acids. The CDR3: CASSSSGLGYEQYF. For the CDR3, the DNA is TGTGCCAGCAGCTCATCCGGGTTGGGCTACGAGCAGTACTTC.

The rearrangement uses TRBV5-4 and TRBJ2-7, with a weak D call TRBD1 (6 bases). Germline V gene sequence: CDR1 SGHNT, CDR2 YYREEE (reference sequence). V was clipped by 4 bases and J by 6 bases, with 11 bases between them. This CDR3 has 12 residues. This chain's CDR3 is CASSVQGAEQYF. CDR3 coding DNA: TGTGCCAGCAGCGTACAGGGTGCCGAGCAGTACTTC.